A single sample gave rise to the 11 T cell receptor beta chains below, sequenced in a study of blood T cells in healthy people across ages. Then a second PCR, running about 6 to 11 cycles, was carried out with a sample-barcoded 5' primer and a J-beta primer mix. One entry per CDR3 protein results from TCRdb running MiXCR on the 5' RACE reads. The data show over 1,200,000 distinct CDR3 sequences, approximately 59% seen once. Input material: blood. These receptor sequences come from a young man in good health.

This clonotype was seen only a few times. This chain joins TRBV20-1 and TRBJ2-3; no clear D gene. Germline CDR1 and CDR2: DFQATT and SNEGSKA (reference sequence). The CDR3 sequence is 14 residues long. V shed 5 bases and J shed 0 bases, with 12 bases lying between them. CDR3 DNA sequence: TGCAGTGCTGAGGCCCCGTCGAGCACAGATACGCAGTATTTT. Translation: CSAEAPSSTDTQYF.

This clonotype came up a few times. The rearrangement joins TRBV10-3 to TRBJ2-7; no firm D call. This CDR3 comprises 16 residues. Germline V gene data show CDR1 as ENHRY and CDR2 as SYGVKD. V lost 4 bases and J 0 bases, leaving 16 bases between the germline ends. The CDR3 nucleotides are TGTGCCATCAGTGGAGGAAATGGCCGTAGCTCCTACGAGCAGTACTTC. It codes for CAISGGNGRSSYEQYF.

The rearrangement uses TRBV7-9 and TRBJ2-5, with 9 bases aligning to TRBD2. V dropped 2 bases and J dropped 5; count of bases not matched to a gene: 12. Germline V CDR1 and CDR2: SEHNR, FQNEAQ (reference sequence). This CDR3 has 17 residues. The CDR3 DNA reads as TGTGCCAGCAGCTTACGCGGACTAGCGCCCGAAATGGAGACCCAGTACTTC. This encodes CASSLRGLAPEMETQYF. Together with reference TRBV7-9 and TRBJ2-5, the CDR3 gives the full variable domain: DTGVSQNPRHKITKRGQNVTFRCDPISEHNRLYWYRQTLGQGPEFLTYFQNEAQLEKSRLLSDRFSAERPKGSFSTLEIQRTEQGDSAMYLCASSLRGLAPEMETQYFGPGTRLLVL.

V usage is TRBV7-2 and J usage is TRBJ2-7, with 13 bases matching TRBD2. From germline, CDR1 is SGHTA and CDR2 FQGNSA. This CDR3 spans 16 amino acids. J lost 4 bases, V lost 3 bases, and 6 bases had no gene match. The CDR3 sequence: CASSLGTSGVPYEQYF. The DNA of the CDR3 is TGTGCCAGCAGCTTGGGGACTAGCGGGGTTCCATACGAGCAGTACTTC.

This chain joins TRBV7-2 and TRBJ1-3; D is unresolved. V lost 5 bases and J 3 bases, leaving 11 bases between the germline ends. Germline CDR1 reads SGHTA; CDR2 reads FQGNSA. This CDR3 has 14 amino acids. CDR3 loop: CASSPKGFGNTIYF. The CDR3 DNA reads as TGTGCCAGCAGCCCGAAAGGATTTGGAAACACCATATATTTT.

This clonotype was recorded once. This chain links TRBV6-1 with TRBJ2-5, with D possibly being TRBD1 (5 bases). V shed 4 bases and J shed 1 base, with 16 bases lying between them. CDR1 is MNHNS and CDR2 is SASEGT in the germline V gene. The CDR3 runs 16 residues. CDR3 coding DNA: TGTGCCAGCAGTGGAGATCGGATAAGGGGCCAAGAGACCCAGTACTTC. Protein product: CASSGDRIRGQETQYF.

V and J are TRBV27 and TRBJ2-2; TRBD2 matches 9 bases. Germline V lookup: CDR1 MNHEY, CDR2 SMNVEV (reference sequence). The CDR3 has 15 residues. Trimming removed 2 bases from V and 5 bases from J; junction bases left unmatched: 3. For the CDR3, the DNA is TGTGCCAGCAGTTTAGGGACTAGCAGGACCGGGGAGCTGTTTTTT. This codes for CASSLGTSRTGELFF.

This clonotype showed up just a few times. The CDR3 spells CAIRTSGANVLTF. The CDR3 nucleotides read TGTGCCATCAGGACCTCTGGGGCCAACGTCCTGACTTTC. The V and J genes are TRBV10-3 and TRBJ2-6; D is ambiguous. Per the germline V gene, CDR1 is ENHRY and CDR2 is SYGVKD. CDR3 length equals 13 residues. Trimming stripped 6 bases from V and 0 bases from J, with 3 bases between.

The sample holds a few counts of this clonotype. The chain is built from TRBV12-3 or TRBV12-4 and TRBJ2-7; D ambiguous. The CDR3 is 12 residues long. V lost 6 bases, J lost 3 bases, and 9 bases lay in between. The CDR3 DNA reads TGTGCCAGCAGCCCCCACGGCTACGAGCAGTACTTC. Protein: CASSPHGYEQYF.

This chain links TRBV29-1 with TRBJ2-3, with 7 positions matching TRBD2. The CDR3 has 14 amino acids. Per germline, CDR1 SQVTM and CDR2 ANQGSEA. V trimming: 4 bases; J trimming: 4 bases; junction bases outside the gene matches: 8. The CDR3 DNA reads TGCAGCGTTGCTAGCGGTGAGGGCCCAGATACGCAGTATTTT. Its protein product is CSVASGEGPDTQYF.

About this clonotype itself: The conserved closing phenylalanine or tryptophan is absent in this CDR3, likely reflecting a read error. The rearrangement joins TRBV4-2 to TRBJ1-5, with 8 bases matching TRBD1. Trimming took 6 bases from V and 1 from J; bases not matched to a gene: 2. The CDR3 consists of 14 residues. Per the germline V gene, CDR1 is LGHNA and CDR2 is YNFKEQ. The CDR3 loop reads CASRRTGSNQPQHS. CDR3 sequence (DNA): TGTGCCAGCAGGCGGACAGGGAGCAATCAGCCCCAGCATTCT.